The rows below give T cell receptor beta chains drawn from one sample of a study of T cell changes during pregnancy in multiple sclerosis. Libraries were prepared by immunoSEQ multiplex PCR; TCRdb keeps only in-frame clonotypes and omits some of them. In the table there are tens of thousands of clones, about 92% of which are singletons. Sequenced material: peripheral blood, taken in the third trimester of pregnancy. Receptors were obtained from a female donor in good health, enrolled as a control in a pregnancy study. Each CDR3 is given with its conserved first and last residue. A D gene is named only where the DNA matches it firmly. Clone size is not always given. Where it is, it says once, few, many or a class for expanded clones.

v_call: TRBV7-2
d_call: .
j_call: TRBJ2-7
clone_size: .
cdr3_aa: CASSNGQFYEQYF
cdr3_nt: TGTGCCAGCAGCAACGGACAATTCTACGAGCAGTACTTC

v_call: TRBV28
d_call: .
j_call: TRBJ1-5
clone_size: once
cdr3_aa: CASSLASGERGQPQHF
cdr3_nt: TGTGCCAGCAGTTTAGCCTCAGGGGAACGAGGGCAGCCCCAGCATTTT

v_call: TRBV27
d_call: .
j_call: TRBJ1-6
clone_size: .
cdr3_aa: CASSLTQINSPLHF
cdr3_nt: TGTGCCAGCAGTTTGACACAGATTAATTCACCCCTCCACTTT

v_call: TRBV28
d_call: .
j_call: TRBJ2-2
clone_size: .
cdr3_aa: CASRYQSGLNTGELFF
cdr3_nt: TGTGCCAGCAGGTACCAAAGCGGTTTAAACACCGGGGAGCTGTTTTTT

v_call: TRBV6-6
d_call: TRBD2
j_call: TRBJ2-3
clone_size: .
cdr3_aa: CASSFLSGSGSDTQYF
cdr3_nt: TGTGCCAGCAGTTTCCTAAGCGGGAGCGGGTCAGATACGCAGTATTTT

v_call: TRBV19
d_call: TRBD2
j_call: TRBJ2-1
clone_size: .
cdr3_aa: CASRGTSATSYNEQFF
cdr3_nt: TGTGCCAGTAGGGGCACTAGCGCAACCTCCTACAATGAGCAGTTCTTC

v_call: TRBV2
d_call: TRBD1
j_call: TRBJ2-2
clone_size: .
cdr3_aa: CASRNRDRDRTGELFF
cdr3_nt: TGTGCCAGCAGGAACCGGGACAGGGATCGTACCGGGGAGCTGTTTTTT

v_call: TRBV28
d_call: .
j_call: TRBJ1-4
clone_size: .
cdr3_aa: CASHMTTGLSGEKLFF
cdr3_nt: TGTGCCAGCCACATGACAACAGGGTTAAGTGGGGAAAAACTGTTTTTT

v_call: TRBV4-3
d_call: .
j_call: TRBJ1-6
clone_size: .
cdr3_aa: CASSHQGQLGYSPLHF
cdr3_nt: TGCGCCAGCAGCCATCAGGGGCAATTAGGGTATTCACCCCTCCACTTT

v_call: TRBV7-9
d_call: TRBD2
j_call: TRBJ2-1
clone_size: .
cdr3_aa: CASSSPPVTSGNNEQFF
cdr3_nt: TGTGCCAGCAGCTCCCCCCCGGTGACTAGCGGGAACAATGAGCAGTTCTTC

v_call: TRBV21-1
d_call: .
j_call: TRBJ1-5
clone_size: few
cdr3_aa: CASSKFGRGNQPQHF
cdr3_nt: .

v_call: TRBV7-8
d_call: .
j_call: TRBJ2-3
clone_size: .
cdr3_aa: CASSPTVGSDTQYF
cdr3_nt: TGTGCCAGCAGCCCGACAGTGGGTTCAGATACGCAGTATTTT

v_call: TRBV7-2
d_call: .
j_call: TRBJ2-3
clone_size: .
cdr3_aa: CASSRGTFSTDTQYF
cdr3_nt: TGTGCCAGCAGCCGAGGAACGTTTAGCACAGATACGCAGTATTTT

v_call: TRBV7-2
d_call: .
j_call: TRBJ1-2
clone_size: .
cdr3_aa: CASSLVVWQAPTSGYGYTF
cdr3_nt: TGTGCCAGCAGCTTAGTAGTGTGGCAGGCCCCCACTTCCGGCTATGGCTACACCTTC

v_call: TRBV7-3
d_call: TRBD2
j_call: TRBJ2-3
clone_size: .
cdr3_aa: CASSSLSSGGPGDTQYF
cdr3_nt: TGTGCCAGCAGCTCACTCTCTAGCGGGGGGCCGGGGGATACGCAGTATTTT

v_call: TRBV5-6
d_call: TRBD2
j_call: TRBJ2-1
clone_size: .
cdr3_aa: CASSLDVAGGRLNEQFF
cdr3_nt: TGTGCCAGCAGCTTGGATGTGGCGGGGGGTCGACTAAATGAGCAGTTCTTC

v_call: TRBV5-5
d_call: TRBD1
j_call: TRBJ1-2
clone_size: .
cdr3_aa: CASSLQAGGSGVGGYTF
cdr3_nt: TGTGCCAGCAGCTTGCAGGCAGGGGGATCTGGTGTAGGTGGCTACACCTTC

v_call: TRBV18
d_call: .
j_call: TRBJ2-4
clone_size: .
cdr3_aa: CASSPPGDQNIQYF
cdr3_nt: TGTGCCAGCTCACCCCCAGGGGACCAAAACATTCAGTACTTC

v_call: TRBV7-6
d_call: .
j_call: TRBJ2-1
clone_size: .
cdr3_aa: CASSLEQFGGYNEQFF
cdr3_nt: TGTGCCAGCAGCTTAGAGCAGTTTGGCGGATACAATGAGCAGTTCTTC

v_call: TRBV18
d_call: .
j_call: TRBJ2-7
clone_size: .
cdr3_aa: CASSPGGTYEQYF
cdr3_nt: TGTGCCAGCTCACCAGGAGGGACCTACGAGCAGTACTTC

v_call: TRBV15
d_call: .
j_call: TRBJ2-5
clone_size: .
cdr3_aa: CATSRDKGGTVLNPQETQYF
cdr3_nt: TGTGCCACCAGCAGAGATAAGGGCGGGACAGTGCTAAACCCCCAAGAGACCCAGTACTTC

v_call: TRBV28
d_call: .
j_call: TRBJ1-2
clone_size: .
cdr3_aa: CASSLVGRNGYTF
cdr3_nt: TGTGCCAGCAGTTTAGTGGGGCGCAATGGCTACACCTTC

v_call: TRBV7-9
d_call: .
j_call: TRBJ1-1
clone_size: .
cdr3_aa: CASSLTRIMNTEAFF
cdr3_nt: TGTGCCAGCAGCTTAACCAGGATTATGAACACTGAAGCTTTCTTT

v_call: TRBV29-1
d_call: .
j_call: TRBJ2-1
clone_size: .
cdr3_aa: CSVEGMAAGYNEQFF
cdr3_nt: TGCAGCGTTGAAGGGATGGCGGCGGGCTACAATGAGCAGTTCTTC

v_call: TRBV18
d_call: .
j_call: TRBJ1-1
clone_size: .
cdr3_aa: CATHSNGGVGTEAFF
cdr3_nt: TGTGCCACCCATTCTAATGGGGGGGTTGGCACTGAAGCTTTCTTT

v_call: TRBV29-1
d_call: TRBD2
j_call: TRBJ2-5
clone_size: .
cdr3_aa: CSVEWVSSGRETQYF
cdr3_nt: TGCAGCGTTGAATGGGTGTCTAGCGGGAGGGAGACCCAGTACTTC

v_call: TRBV7-9
d_call: .
j_call: TRBJ2-4
clone_size: .
cdr3_aa: CASGPGQGNIQYF
cdr3_nt: TGTGCCAGCGGCCCAGGGCAGGGGAACATTCAGTACTTC

v_call: TRBV29-1
d_call: .
j_call: TRBJ1-5
clone_size: .
cdr3_aa: CGRGPPSNQPQHF
cdr3_nt: TGCGGCCGGGGTCCCCCGAGCAATCAGCCCCAGCATTTT

v_call: TRBV5-4
d_call: .
j_call: TRBJ2-1
clone_size: .
cdr3_aa: CASSLRDSGGNEQFF
cdr3_nt: TGTGCCAGCAGCTTGCGGGACAGCGGAGGGAATGAGCAGTTCTTC

v_call: TRBV27
d_call: .
j_call: TRBJ1-2
clone_size: .
cdr3_aa: CASSLAPHTADGYTF
cdr3_nt: TGTGCCAGCAGTTTGGCTCCCCACACAGCAGATGGCTACACCTTC

v_call: TRBV28
d_call: TRBD2
j_call: TRBJ2-1
clone_size: few
cdr3_aa: CASRDSGRAANEQFF
cdr3_nt: TGTGCCAGCAGGGATAGCGGGAGGGCCGCCAATGAGCAGTTCTTC

v_call: TRBV30
d_call: TRBD1
j_call: TRBJ2-3
clone_size: .
cdr3_aa: CAWAPGQGTDTQYF
cdr3_nt: TGTGCCTGGGCACCGGGACAGGGAACAGATACGCAGTATTTT

v_call: TRBV21-1
d_call: .
j_call: TRBJ2-1
clone_size: .
cdr3_aa: CASERITNEQFF
cdr3_nt: TGTGCCAGCGAGCGTATAACCAATGAGCAGTTCTTC

v_call: TRBV25-1
d_call: TRBD1
j_call: TRBJ1-6
clone_size: .
cdr3_aa: CASSEEGQGNSPLHF
cdr3_nt: TGTGCCAGCAGTGAGGAGGGACAGGGGAATTCACCCCTCCACTTT

v_call: TRBV18
d_call: TRBD1
j_call: TRBJ1-1
clone_size: .
cdr3_aa: CASSQSGQGRREAFF
cdr3_nt: TGTGCCAGCTCACAATCGGGACAGGGCCGTCGTGAAGCTTTCTTT

v_call: TRBV13
d_call: .
j_call: TRBJ2-1
clone_size: .
cdr3_aa: CASSPEGGNEQFF
cdr3_nt: TGTGCCAGCAGCCCAGAGGGGGGGAATGAGCAGTTCTTC

v_call: TRBV6-5
d_call: .
j_call: TRBJ2-1
clone_size: .
cdr3_aa: CASQPQIVGSGEQFF
cdr3_nt: TGTGCCAGCCAACCCCAAATCGTCGGGTCGGGGGAGCAGTTCTTC

v_call: TRBV19
d_call: .
j_call: TRBJ2-1
clone_size: once
cdr3_aa: CASSIVGGGSYNEQFF
cdr3_nt: TGTGCCAGTAGTATAGTTGGAGGAGGCTCCTACAATGAGCAGTTCTTC

v_call: TRBV7-8
d_call: .
j_call: TRBJ1-1
clone_size: .
cdr3_aa: CASSSAWGRGPEAFF
cdr3_nt: TGTGCCAGCAGCTCAGCTTGGGGCAGGGGCCCTGAAGCTTTCTTT

v_call: TRBV11-1
d_call: TRBD1
j_call: TRBJ1-1
clone_size: .
cdr3_aa: CASTSTTGINTEAFF
cdr3_nt: TGTGCCAGCACTTCGACGACAGGGATAAACACTGAAGCTTTCTTT

v_call: TRBV5-4
d_call: TRBD2
j_call: TRBJ2-1
clone_size: .
cdr3_aa: CASSLIVGLAGGSRYNEQFF
cdr3_nt: TGTGCCAGCAGCTTGATTGTGGGACTAGCGGGAGGATCACGATACAATGAGCAGTTCTTC

v_call: TRBV6-5
d_call: TRBD1
j_call: TRBJ1-1
clone_size: .
cdr3_aa: CASKKDRAIAEAFF
cdr3_nt: TGTGCCAGTAAAAAGGACAGGGCAATTGCTGAAGCTTTCTTT

v_call: TRBV18
d_call: .
j_call: TRBJ2-6
clone_size: .
cdr3_aa: CASSPPQGWTGANVLTF
cdr3_nt: TGTGCCAGCTCACCACCGCAGGGTTGGACTGGGGCCAACGTCCTGACTTTC

v_call: TRBV7-8
d_call: TRBD1
j_call: TRBJ1-2
clone_size: .
cdr3_aa: CASSLDVGGSDYGYTF
cdr3_nt: TGTGCCAGCAGCTTAGATGTAGGGGGCTCTGACTATGGCTACACCTTC

v_call: TRBV6-4
d_call: TRBD2
j_call: TRBJ2-2
clone_size: .
cdr3_aa: CASSASGSTGELFF
cdr3_nt: TGTGCCAGCAGTGCTAGCGGGAGTACCGGGGAGCTGTTTTTT

v_call: TRBV11-3
d_call: TRBD2
j_call: TRBJ2-1
clone_size: once
cdr3_aa: CASSLPLAGDAYNEQFF
cdr3_nt: TGTGCCAGCAGCTTACCCCTAGCGGGAGATGCCTACAATGAGCAGTTCTTC

v_call: TRBV4-3
d_call: .
j_call: TRBJ2-2
clone_size: .
cdr3_aa: CASSQVGDFSSAGELFF
cdr3_nt: TGCGCCAGCAGCCAAGTCGGTGACTTTTCTTCCGCCGGGGAGCTGTTTTTT

v_call: TRBV5-4
d_call: TRBD1
j_call: TRBJ1-4
clone_size: .
cdr3_aa: CASSETGGQEKLFF
cdr3_nt: TGTGCCAGCAGCGAGACAGGGGGCCAGGAAAAACTGTTTTTT

v_call: TRBV28
d_call: .
j_call: TRBJ2-5
clone_size: .
cdr3_aa: CASSSRHAQETQYF
cdr3_nt: TGTGCCAGCAGTTCGAGACACGCACAAGAGACCCAGTACTTC

v_call: TRBV6-6
d_call: TRBD1
j_call: TRBJ1-4
clone_size: .
cdr3_aa: CASSYRGHEKLFF
cdr3_nt: TGTGCCAGCAGTTACAGGGGGCATGAAAAACTGTTTTTT

v_call: TRBV6-5
d_call: .
j_call: TRBJ1-1
clone_size: .
cdr3_aa: CASSYSIPDRGTEAFF
cdr3_nt: TGTGCCAGCAGTTACTCGATCCCAGACAGAGGCACTGAAGCTTTCTTT

v_call: TRBV30
d_call: .
j_call: TRBJ1-1
clone_size: few
cdr3_aa: CAWRRPAEAFF
cdr3_nt: TGTGCCTGGAGGAGGCCCGCTGAAGCTTTCTTT

v_call: TRBV6-6
d_call: .
j_call: TRBJ2-5
clone_size: .
cdr3_aa: CASSYSQVQETQYF
cdr3_nt: TGTGCCAGCAGTTACTCGCAGGTCCAAGAGACCCAGTACTTC

v_call: TRBV19
d_call: TRBD2
j_call: TRBJ2-4
clone_size: .
cdr3_aa: CASRGWRAGGPSIQYF
cdr3_nt: TGTGCCAGTAGAGGGTGGCGAGCGGGGGGGCCTAGCATTCAGTACTTC

v_call: TRBV19
d_call: .
j_call: TRBJ2-7
clone_size: .
cdr3_aa: CASSIAGGPVYEQYF
cdr3_nt: TGTGCCAGTAGTATAGCAGGAGGGCCGGTCTACGAGCAGTACTTC